This T cell receptor beta chain was documented in a study of OX40 agonist ivuxolimab in advanced cancers. A word on this clone: What it binds is unknown.

The study's findings and limits: At 0.1 to 3.0 mg/kg, CD4+ and CD8+ blood T cells expanded clonally by week 6. Among the lowest peripheral clonal expansion occurred in 0.1-3.0 mg/kg partial responders.

Germline loops: CDR1 MDHEN, CDR2 SYDVKM. CDR3 size: 14 residues. The V segment lost 7 bases and the J segment 1 base; nucleotides outside the gene matches: 5. The protocol was immunoSEQ multiplex PCR, while the TCRdb copy is restricted to in-frame clones and leaves out a portion. Of some 68,000 clones listed, about nine tenths are singletons. Sampling times: baseline, cycle 4 day 1, cycle 7 day 1. The chain couples TRBV28 to TRBJ1-1, with 8 bases matching TRBD1. The sample here was CD4+ or CD8+ T cells sorted from blood, taken in a trial of the OX40 agonist ivuxolimab. This sequence was found in an adult with an advanced solid tumor such as melanoma, head and neck, liver or kidney cancer. CDR3 protein: CASTRQGRNTEAFF. For the CDR3, the DNA is TGTGCCAGCACCCGACAGGGGAGGAACACTGAAGCTTTCTTT.